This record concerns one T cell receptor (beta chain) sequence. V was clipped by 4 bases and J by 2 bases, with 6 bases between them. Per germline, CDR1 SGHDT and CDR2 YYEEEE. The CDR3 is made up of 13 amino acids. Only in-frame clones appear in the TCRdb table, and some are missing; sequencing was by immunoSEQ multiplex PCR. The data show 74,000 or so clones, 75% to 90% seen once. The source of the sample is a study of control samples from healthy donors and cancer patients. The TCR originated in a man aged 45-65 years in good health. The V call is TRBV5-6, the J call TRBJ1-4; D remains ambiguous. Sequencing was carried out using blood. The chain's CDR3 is CASSLGTNEKLFF. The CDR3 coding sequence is TGTGCCAGCAGCCTCGGGACTAATGAAAAACTGTTTTTT.